This T cell receptor (beta chain) was sequenced during a study of vaccination and CD4 T cells after COVID-19. The overall study: Stimulation of cells relied on overlapping spike peptides derived from SARS-CoV-2, HCoV-NL63, HCoV-OC43 and HCoV-229E.

Cultured CD4+ T cell DNA underwent sequencing with the Oncomine TCR Beta short-read assay. From cultured CD4+ T cells, genomic DNA was extracted. TCRdb ran MiXCR on the PCR reads and lists one entry per CDR3 protein. This table holds about 16,000 distinct CDR3 sequences, 43% found once. Documented treatment: approximately nine-day PBMC culture with coronavirus spike peptide pools or control peptides (ViraFEST assay). The authors swapped half the medium for fresh IL-2 medium on days 3 and 7. As for this clonotype: Its antigen remains unknown.

Germline CDR1 and CDR2: KGHSH and LQKENI. The CDR3 consists of 12 residues. Between the trimmed V and J ends, which lost 2 bases and 1 base, there was a span of 2 bases. The chain employs TRBV18 and TRBJ1-1; D unresolved. Material: CD4+ T cells from blood, cultured in vitro. The sequence derives from a human donor who had recovered from COVID-19. CDR3 sequence: CASSPENTEAFF. The CDR3 bases are TGTGCCAGCTCACCAGAGAACACTGAAGCTTTCTTT. Using reference TRBV18 and TRBJ1-1 for the parts outside the CDR3, the full variable domain is NAGVMQNPRHLVRRRGQEARLRCSPMKGHSHVYWYRQLPEEGLKFMVYLQKENIIDESGMPKERFSAEFPKEGPSILRIQQVVRGDSAAYFCASSPENTEAFFGQGTRLTVV.